This TCR beta chain came from a study of blood T cell repertoires in COVID-19 (dated by TCRdb to about 2020). In terms of the full investigation: Samples from collaborators originated in the United States, Italy and Spain and spanned both the acute and convalescent phases of COVID-19. The prospective study material was composed of cDNA or gDNA derived from T cells, B-cell-depleted T cells, or PBMCs. Deeply sampled blood TCRbeta repertoires from subjects exposed to, actively infected with, or recovered from COVID-19 were included in the dataset. The repertoires were released in a freely available public database intended as a resource for research on the immune response to SARS-CoV-2. Samples came from the ongoing ImmuneRACE study (first 160 participants) plus 1,254 subjects from 6 global collaborators. The sample metadata nearly always contained a de-identified subject ID, COVID-19 status, age in years and sex. Where available, HLA class I and class II types were obtained from metadata supplied by the sample provider rather than from assay-based typing. Results and caveats for the whole study, not just this receptor: Clinical and demographic metadata were provided uncurated, with the amount varying by source and participant.

Participants in the prospective study were aged about 18 to 89 years, lived in 20 to 25 United States geographic areas, and enrolled through a virtual design. In the prospective study, participants were assigned to cohorts based on the clinical history participants reported in a screening survey and a study questionnaire. A participant counted as exposed if, within 2 weeks of entering the study, that participant had been in contact with someone who had a PCR-confirmed or clinician-diagnosed COVID-19 case. In the prospective study, whole blood, serum and a nasopharyngeal or oropharyngeal swab were collected from each participant by mobile phlebotomists. Prospective study participants could optionally give additional blood draws and questionnaires over an approximately two-month period. Before DNA extraction, prospective study blood samples were shipped either frozen or at room temperature. Sequences SGHAT (CDR1) and FQNNGV (CDR2) are obtained from the germline V gene. The CDR3 holds 15 amino acids from the cysteine to the phenylalanine. Only the CDR3 part of the read is kept: 45 bases, read in frame from the first base. V is pared back by 6 bases and J by 0 bases, with 12 bases lying between the germline termini.

TCRbeta CDR3 regions were amplified from genomic DNA by means of the immunoSEQ Assay, a bias-controlled multiplex PCR. The authors' pipeline ran thus. The number of nucleated cells in each sample was estimated by amplification of reference gene primers within the assay. To quantify the absolute abundance of each unique TCRbeta CDR3 rearrangement, sequence reads were collapsed and filtered. Productive Simpson clonality was computed per sample as the square root of Simpson's diversity index over productive rearrangements. The source is immuneACCESS, and TCRdb retained only in-frame sequences with V and J called. Part of the clones is not carried over; for the studies checked, unresolved V genes explain less than half of this, and the remainder is unexplained. That table is the source of V, J and clone size, and D and trimming were worked out from the DNA. The table for this sample lists approximately 300,000 clones; about 85% of them were counted only once. The ten largest clones represent 1.9% of the sample.

This clone has just a few counts. The antigen this receptor binds is unknown. The sample holds no much larger clone one base away, and base qualities are not on file. This TCR came from a woman aged 25 to 45 who had been exposed to COVID-19. Sequenced: PBMCs or T cells enriched from blood (not recorded which). This chain is built from TRBV11-2 and TRBJ1-3, and possibly TRBD1, on 6 matching bases. The base sequence is TGTGCCAGCAGTATGGGGGCAGCCTCTGGAAACACCATATATTTT. It codes for CASSMGAASGNTIYF.